Listed below are T cell receptor beta chains from one sample, sequenced in a study of CD8+CD57+ T cells in acquired aplastic anemia. MiXCR, applied by TCRdb to the reads, yields one record per CDR3 protein. The data contain some 290,000 distinct CDR3 sequences, around 60% of them singletons. The sequencing input was sorted CD4+, CD8+, or CD8+CD57+ T cells (not recorded which) from PBMCs. Receptor source: a human donor with severe aplastic anemia or a healthy control (not recorded which). The CDR3 runs from the conserved cysteine through the conserved F or W. D genes are given only for firm matches. The listing skips clone size in some rows; elsewhere it reads once, few, many or a size class.

d_gene,abundance,j_gene,v_gene,CDR3nt,CDR3aa
-,-,TRBJ1-1,TRBV10-3,TGTGCCAGCAGTGAAGTCCCGGGGGCGCGGACTGAAGCTTTCTTT,CASSEVPGARTEAFF
-,-,TRBJ1-2,TRBV5-1,TGCGCCAGCAGCTTAGAGGAGTACTGGGGCTACACCTTC,CASSLEEYWGYTF
-,-,TRBJ2-2,TRBV9,TGTGCCAGCACGTTTAGCGGCACCGGGGAGCTGTTTTTT,CASTFSGTGELFF
-,-,TRBJ1-6,TRBV7-2,TGTGCCAGCAGCGCATCGGAGGGTTCACCCCTCCACTTT,CASSASEGSPLHF
-,-,TRBJ1-1,TRBV25-1,TGTGCCAGCAGTTCCCGGGGGTTGGGGACTGAAGCTTTCTTT,CASSSRGLGTEAFF
TRBD1,few,TRBJ1-2,TRBV10-1,TGCGCCAGCAGGGCACCGGGACAGGGGAGAGCTAACTATGGCTACACCTTC,CASRAPGQGRANYGYTF
TRBD1,many,TRBJ2-1,TRBV20-1,TGCAGTGCTAGAGATAGACAGGGCTCCTACAATGAGCAGTTCTTC,CSARDRQGSYNEQFF
TRBD2,-,TRBJ2-5,TRBV11-2,TGTGCCAGCAGCTTAGGTCGTCGACTAGCGGGGACAGGGTATAGACAAGAGACCCAGTACTTC,CASSLGRRLAGTGYRQETQYF
-,many,TRBJ2-3,TRBV12-3/TRBV12-4,TGTGCCAGCAGCCGGACTAGGGGGCTAGATACGCAGTATTTT,CASSRTRGLDTQYF
-,-,TRBJ2-2,TRBV12-3/TRBV12-4,TGTGCCAGCAGTTCCGAGTGGGGCGGGGAGCTGTTTTTT,CASSSEWGGELFF
-,many,TRBJ1-4,TRBV28,TGTGCCAGCAGTTTCGTGCGCGAAAAACTGTTTTTT,CASSFVREKLFF
-,many,TRBJ2-7,TRBV6-5,TGTGCCAGCAGTGGCTCCGGGACCTACTACGAGCAGTACTTC,CASSGSGTYYEQYF
-,many,TRBJ2-5,TRBV7-2,TGTGCCAGCAGGAGTGCAGGGAACCGAGAGACCCAGTACTTC,CASRSAGNRETQYF
TRBD1,few,TRBJ1-1,TRBV29-1,TGCAGCGTTGGCGCAGGGGGCGGTGGCACTGAAGCTTTCTTT,CSVGAGGGGTEAFF
-,-,TRBJ2-7,TRBV10-3,TGTGCCATCAGGGAGGAAGGGGAAGAGCAGTACTTC,CAIREEGEEQYF
TRBD1,-,TRBJ2-7,TRBV10-1,TGCGCCAGTGCGACGGGACAGGGCCACGAGCAGTACTTC,CASATGQGHEQYF
-,-,TRBJ2-3,TRBV9,TGTGCCAGCACCTCCCGGACCAGCACAGATACGCAGTATTTT,CASTSRTSTDTQYF
-,once,TRBJ1-1,TRBV7-3,TGTGCCAGCAGCTTAGAGGGTTTAGCTTTCTTT,CASSLEGLAFF
-,-,TRBJ1-1,TRBV10-3,TGTGCCATCAGTGAGATGGGGCCGCCTACAACTGAAGCTTTCTTT,CAISEMGPPTTEAFF
TRBD2,many,TRBJ2-3,TRBV7-9,TGTGCCAGCAATCTAGCGGGGGGCGCAGATACGCAGTATTTT,CASNLAGGADTQYF